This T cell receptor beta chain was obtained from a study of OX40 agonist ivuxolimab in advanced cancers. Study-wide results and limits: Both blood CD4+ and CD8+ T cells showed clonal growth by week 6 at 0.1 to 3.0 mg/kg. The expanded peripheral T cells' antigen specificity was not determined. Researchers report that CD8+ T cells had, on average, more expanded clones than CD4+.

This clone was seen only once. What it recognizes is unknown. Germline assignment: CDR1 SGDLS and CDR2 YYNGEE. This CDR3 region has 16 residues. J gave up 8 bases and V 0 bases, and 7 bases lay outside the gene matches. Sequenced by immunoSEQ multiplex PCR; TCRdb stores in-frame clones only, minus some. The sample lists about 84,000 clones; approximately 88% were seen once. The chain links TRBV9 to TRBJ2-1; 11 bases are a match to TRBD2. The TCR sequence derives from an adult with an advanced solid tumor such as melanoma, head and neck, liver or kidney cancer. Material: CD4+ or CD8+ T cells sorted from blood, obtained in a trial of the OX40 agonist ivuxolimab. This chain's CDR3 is CASSVEGSGGAYEQFF. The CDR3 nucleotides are TGTGCCAGCAGCGTAGAAGGTAGCGGGGGGGCCTATGAGCAGTTCTTC.